This TCR beta chain was recorded in a study of blood T cell repertoires in COVID-19. Study-wide context: Collection of acute and convalescent COVID-19 samples took place in the United States, Italy and Spain. PBMCs, B-cell-depleted T cells, or T cells provided the cDNA or gDNA that made up the material.

Patients in Seattle were enrolled during active infection, then followed longitudinally. The CDR3 is made up of 16 amino acids. Germline V gives CDR1 LNHDA, CDR2 SQIVND (reference sequence). Trimming pared 4 bases from V and 4 bases from J, leaving 19 bases between. In the original analysis: Amplification with reference gene primers provided the estimates of nucleated cell counts. The protocol was immunoSEQ multiplex PCR, while the TCRdb copy is restricted to in-frame clones and leaves out a portion. V and J calls and clone size are copied from that table; D and trimming were computed from the DNA. The repertoire holds approximately 180,000 clones, with around nine tenths as singletons.

The sample comprised peripheral blood. The sequence was collected from a woman in her 70s with COVID-19, enrolled during active disease. The rearrangement uses TRBV19 and TRBJ1-2; D gene unclear. The CDR3 sequence: CASSRVQSGSGYGYTF. The CDR3, as DNA: TGTGCCAGTAGTAGAGTACAGTCTGGGTCCGGCTATGGCTACACCTTC.